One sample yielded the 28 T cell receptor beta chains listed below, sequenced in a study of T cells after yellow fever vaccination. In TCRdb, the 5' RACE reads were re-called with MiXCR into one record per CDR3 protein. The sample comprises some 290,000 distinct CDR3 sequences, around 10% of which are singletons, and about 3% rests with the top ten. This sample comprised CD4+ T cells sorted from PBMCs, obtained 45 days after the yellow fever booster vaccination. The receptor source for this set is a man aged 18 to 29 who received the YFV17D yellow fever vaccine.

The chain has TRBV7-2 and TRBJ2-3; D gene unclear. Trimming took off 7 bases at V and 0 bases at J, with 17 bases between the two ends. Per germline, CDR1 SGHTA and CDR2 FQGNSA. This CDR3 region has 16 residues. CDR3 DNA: TGTGCCAGCAAAAGGGAACCCAGGAGAAGCACAGATACGCAGTATTTT. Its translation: CASKREPRRSTDTQYF.

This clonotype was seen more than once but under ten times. The CDR3 DNA reads as TGCGCCAGCAGCCGGCGAGTTTACTCCTACGAGCAGTACTTC. Its translation: CASSRRVYSYEQYF. The chain carries TRBV4-1 and TRBJ2-7; D call uncertain. Germline CDR1 is MGHRA and CDR2 is YSYEKL. With 4 bases removed from V and 0 bases from J, the gap between germline ends came to 10 bases. The CDR3 totals 14 residues.

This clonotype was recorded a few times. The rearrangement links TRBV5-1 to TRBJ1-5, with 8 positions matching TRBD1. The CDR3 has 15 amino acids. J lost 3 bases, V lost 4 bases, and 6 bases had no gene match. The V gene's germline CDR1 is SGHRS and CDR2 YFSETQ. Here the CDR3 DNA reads TGCGCCAGCAGCGCCCAGGGGGCCAACAATCAGCCCCAGCATTTT. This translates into CASSAQGANNQPQHF.

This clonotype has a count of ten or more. The DNA of the CDR3 is TGTGCCAGCACGGTTGGGGGGGATGAGCAGTTCTTC. This gives the protein CASTVGGDEQFF. The genes are TRBV7-8 and TRBJ2-1; 7 positions match TRBD2. The trim removed 7 bases at V and 8 bases at J, leaving 5 bases unmatched. This CDR3 has 12 residues. Germline V lookup: CDR1 SGHVS, CDR2 FQNEAQ.

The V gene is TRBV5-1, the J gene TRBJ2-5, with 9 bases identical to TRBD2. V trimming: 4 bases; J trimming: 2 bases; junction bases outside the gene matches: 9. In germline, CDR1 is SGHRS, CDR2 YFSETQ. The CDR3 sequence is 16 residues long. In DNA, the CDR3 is TGCGCCAGCAGCCTGGACCCTAGCGGGGCTCAAGAGACCCAGTACTTC. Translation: CASSLDPSGAQETQYF.

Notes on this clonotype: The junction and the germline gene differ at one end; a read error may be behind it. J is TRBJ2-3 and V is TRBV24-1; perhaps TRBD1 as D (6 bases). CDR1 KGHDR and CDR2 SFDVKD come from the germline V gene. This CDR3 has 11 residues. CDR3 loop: CATSDQGPTLF. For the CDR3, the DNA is TGTGCCACCAGTGATCAGGGGCCTACCCTCTTT.

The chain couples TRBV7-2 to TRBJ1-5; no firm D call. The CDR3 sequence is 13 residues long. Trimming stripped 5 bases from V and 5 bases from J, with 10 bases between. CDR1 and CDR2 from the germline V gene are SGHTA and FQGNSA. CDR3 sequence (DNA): TGTGCCAGCAGCCTAAGCCGGCATCAGCCCCAGCATTTT. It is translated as CASSLSRHQPQHF.

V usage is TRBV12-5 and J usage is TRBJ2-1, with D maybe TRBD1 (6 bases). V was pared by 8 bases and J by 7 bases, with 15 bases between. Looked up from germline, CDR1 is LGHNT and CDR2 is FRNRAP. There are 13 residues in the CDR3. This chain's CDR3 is CASKGRGTNEQFF. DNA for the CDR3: TGTGCTAGTAAGGGCAGGGGAACTAATGAGCAGTTCTTC.

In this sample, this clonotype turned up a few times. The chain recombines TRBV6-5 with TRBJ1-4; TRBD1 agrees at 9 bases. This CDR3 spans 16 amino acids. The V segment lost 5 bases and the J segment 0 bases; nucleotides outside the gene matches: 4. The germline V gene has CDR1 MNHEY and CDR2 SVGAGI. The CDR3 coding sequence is TGTGCCAGCAGTCGCGGACAGGGGACAACTAATGAAAAACTGTTTTTT. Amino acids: CASSRGQGTTNEKLFF.

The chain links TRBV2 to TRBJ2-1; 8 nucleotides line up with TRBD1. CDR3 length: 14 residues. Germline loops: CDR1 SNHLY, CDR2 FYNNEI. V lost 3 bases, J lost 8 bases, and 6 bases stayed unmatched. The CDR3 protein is CASSDGQGADEQFF. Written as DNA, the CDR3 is TGTGCCAGCAGTGACGGGCAGGGGGCCGATGAGCAGTTCTTC.

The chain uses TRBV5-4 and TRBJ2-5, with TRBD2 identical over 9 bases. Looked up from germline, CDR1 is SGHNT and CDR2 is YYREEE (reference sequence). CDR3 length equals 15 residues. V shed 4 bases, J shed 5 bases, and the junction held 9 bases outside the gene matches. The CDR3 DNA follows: TGTGCCAGCAGCCGATCGGCGGGGGGGCTTGAGACCCAGTACTTC. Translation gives CASSRSAGGLETQYF.

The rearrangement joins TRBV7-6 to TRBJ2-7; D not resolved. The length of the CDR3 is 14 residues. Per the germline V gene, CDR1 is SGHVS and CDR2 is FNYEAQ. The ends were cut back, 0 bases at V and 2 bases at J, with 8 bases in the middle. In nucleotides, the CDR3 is TGTGCCAGCAGCTTAGCCATAACTCCCTACGAGCAGTACTTC. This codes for CASSLAITPYEQYF.

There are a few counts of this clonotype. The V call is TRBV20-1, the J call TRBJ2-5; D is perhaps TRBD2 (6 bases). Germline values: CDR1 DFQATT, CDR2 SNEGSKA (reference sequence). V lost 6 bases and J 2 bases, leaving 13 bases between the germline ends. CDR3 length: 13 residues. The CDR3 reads CSAPRDSQETQYF. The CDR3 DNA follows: TGCAGTGCCCCCCGGGACTCTCAAGAGACCCAGTACTTC.

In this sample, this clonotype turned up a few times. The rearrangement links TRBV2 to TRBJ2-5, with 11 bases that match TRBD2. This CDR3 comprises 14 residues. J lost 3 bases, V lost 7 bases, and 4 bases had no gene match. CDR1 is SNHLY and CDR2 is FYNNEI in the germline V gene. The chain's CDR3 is CASTVTSGEETQYF. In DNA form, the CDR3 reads TGTGCCAGCACTGTGACTAGCGGGGAAGAGACCCAGTACTTC.

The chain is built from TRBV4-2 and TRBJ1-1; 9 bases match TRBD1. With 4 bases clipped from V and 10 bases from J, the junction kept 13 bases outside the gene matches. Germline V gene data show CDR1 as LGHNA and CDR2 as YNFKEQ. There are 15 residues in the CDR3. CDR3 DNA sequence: TGTGCCAGCAGCCTTACCGGGACAGGGAGTTTAGGAGCTTTCTTT. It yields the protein CASSLTGTGSLGAFF.

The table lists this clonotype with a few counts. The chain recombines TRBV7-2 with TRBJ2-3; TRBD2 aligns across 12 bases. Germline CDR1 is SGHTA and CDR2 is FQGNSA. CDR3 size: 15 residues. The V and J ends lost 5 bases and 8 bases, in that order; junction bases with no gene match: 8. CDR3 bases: TGTGCCAGCAGCGACAGACTAGCGGGGGCGGGTACGCAGTATTTT. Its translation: CASSDRLAGAGTQYF.

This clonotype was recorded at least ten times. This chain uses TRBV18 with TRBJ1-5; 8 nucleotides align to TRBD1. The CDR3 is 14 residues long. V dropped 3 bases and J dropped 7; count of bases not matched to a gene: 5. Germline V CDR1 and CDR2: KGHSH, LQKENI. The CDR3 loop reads CASSPGTGQQPQHF. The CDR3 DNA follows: TGTGCCAGCTCACCCGGGACAGGACAACAGCCCCAGCATTTT.

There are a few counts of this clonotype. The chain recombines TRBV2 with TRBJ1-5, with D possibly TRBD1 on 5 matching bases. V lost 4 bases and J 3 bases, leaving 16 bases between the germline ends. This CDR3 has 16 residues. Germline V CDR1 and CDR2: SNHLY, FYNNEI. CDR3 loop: CASSVTGRGPNQPQHF. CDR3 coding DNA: TGTGCCAGCAGTGTGACGGGACGGGGACCCAATCAGCCCCAGCATTTT.

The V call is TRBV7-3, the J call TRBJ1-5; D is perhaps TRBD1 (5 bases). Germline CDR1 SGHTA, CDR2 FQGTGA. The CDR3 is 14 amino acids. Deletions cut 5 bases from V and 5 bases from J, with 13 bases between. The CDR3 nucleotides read TGTGCCAGCAGCCAAAGGGGTGGTGATCAGCCCCAGCATTTT. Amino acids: CASSQRGGDQPQHF.

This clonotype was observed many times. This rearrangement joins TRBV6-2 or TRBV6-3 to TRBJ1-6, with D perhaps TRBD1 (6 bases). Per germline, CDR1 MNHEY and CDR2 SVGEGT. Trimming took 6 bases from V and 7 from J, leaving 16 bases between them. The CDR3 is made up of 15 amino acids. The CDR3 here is CASSTTRTDNSPLHF. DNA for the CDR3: TGTGCCAGCAGCACGACCCGGACAGACAATTCACCCCTCCACTTT.

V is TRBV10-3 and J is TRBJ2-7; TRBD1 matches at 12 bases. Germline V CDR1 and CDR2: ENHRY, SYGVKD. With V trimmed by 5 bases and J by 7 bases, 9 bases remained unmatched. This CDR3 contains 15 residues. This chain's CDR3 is CAISNPGQGAREQYV. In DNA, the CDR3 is TGTGCCATCAGTAACCCGGGACAGGGGGCGAGAGAGCAGTACGTC.

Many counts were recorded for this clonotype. The DNA of the CDR3 is TGTGCCAGCAGCTTGGATAGTCACGCTCTGTACATTCAGTACTTC. Translated, it gives CASSLDSHALYIQYF. The rearrangement joins TRBV7-2 to TRBJ2-4; D remains unclear. The length of the CDR3 is 15 residues. Germline assignment: CDR1 SGHTA and CDR2 FQGNSA. The V and J ends lost 3 bases and 8 bases respectively, with 17 bases between them.

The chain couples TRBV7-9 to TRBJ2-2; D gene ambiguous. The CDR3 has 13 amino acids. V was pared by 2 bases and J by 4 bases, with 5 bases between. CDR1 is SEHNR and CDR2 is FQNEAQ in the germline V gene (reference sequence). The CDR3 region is CASSLKTTGELFF. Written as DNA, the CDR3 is TGTGCCAGCAGCTTAAAAACCACCGGGGAGCTGTTTTTT.

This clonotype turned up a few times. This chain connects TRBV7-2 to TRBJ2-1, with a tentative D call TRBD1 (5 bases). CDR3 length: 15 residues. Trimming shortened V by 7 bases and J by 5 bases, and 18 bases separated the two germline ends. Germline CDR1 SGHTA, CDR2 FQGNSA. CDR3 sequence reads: CASTPGAGWHNEQFF. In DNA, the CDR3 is TGTGCCAGCACCCCTGGGGCAGGGTGGCACAATGAGCAGTTCTTC. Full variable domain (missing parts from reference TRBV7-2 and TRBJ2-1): GAGVSQSPSNKVTEKGKDVELRCDPISGHTALYWYRQSLGQGLEFLIYFQGNSAPDKSGLPSDRFSAERTGGSVSTLTIQRTQQEDSAVYLCASTPGAGWHNEQFFGPGTRLTVL.

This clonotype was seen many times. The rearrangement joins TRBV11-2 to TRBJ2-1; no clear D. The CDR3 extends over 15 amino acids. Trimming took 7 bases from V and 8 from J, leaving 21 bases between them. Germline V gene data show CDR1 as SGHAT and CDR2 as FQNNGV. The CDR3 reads CASTSPARLVDEQFF. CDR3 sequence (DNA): TGTGCCAGCACCTCCCCGGCTAGGCTGGTTGATGAGCAGTTCTTC.

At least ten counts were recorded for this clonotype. The CDR3 region has the DNA TGTGCCAGCAGGCGCCGCGGGTCAGGTTATGAGCAGTTCTTC. It encodes CASRRRGSGYEQFF. The chain uses TRBV13 and TRBJ2-1; D is perhaps TRBD2 (5 bases). The germline CDR1 and CDR2 sequences are PRHDT and FYEKMQ (reference sequence). CDR3 length equals 14 residues. V was cut by 6 bases and J by 8 bases, with 17 bases left in between. The full variable domain, with the rest looked up from reference TRBV13 and TRBJ2-1, is AAGVIQSPRHLIKEKRETATLKCYPIPRHDTVYWYQQGPGQDPQFLISFYEKMQSDKGSIPDRFSAQQFSDYHSELNMSSLELGDSALYFCASRRRGSGYEQFFGPGTRLTVL.

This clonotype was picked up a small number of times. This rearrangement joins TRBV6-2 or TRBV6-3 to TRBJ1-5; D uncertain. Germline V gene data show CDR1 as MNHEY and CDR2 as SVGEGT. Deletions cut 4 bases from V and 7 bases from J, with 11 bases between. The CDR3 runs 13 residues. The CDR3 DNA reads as TGTGCCAGCAGTTTCCAGGTAGACCAGCCCCAGCATTTT. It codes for CASSFQVDQPQHF.

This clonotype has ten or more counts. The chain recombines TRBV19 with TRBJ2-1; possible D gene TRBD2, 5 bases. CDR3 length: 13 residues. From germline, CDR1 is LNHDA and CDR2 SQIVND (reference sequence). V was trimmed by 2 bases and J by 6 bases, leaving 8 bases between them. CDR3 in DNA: TGTGCCAGTAGTATACTAGCTCGCAATGAGCAGTTCTTC. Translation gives CASSILARNEQFF.